Listed below are T cell receptor beta chains from one sample, sequenced in a study of control samples from healthy donors and cancer patients. Data came from immunoSEQ multiplex PCR; TCRdb stores just in-frame clones and leaves some out. The sample lists 90,000 or so clones, approximately 88% seen once, with roughly a tenth in the top ten. Sequencing was carried out using PBMCs. All receptors derive from a woman in her forties or fifties with colorectal cancer. Both conserved end residues are part of each CDR3. The D gene is left open where the match is weak.

>TRBV28|TRBJ2-3|.
TGTGCCAGCAGTAAGGGGGGCCAAGGTACAGATACGCAGTATTTT
CASSKGGQGTDTQYF
>TRBV30|TRBJ1-6|TRBD1
TGTGCCTGGAGCGACCTGACAGGGATTAATTCACCCCTCCACTTT
CAWSDLTGINSPLHF
>TRBV28|TRBJ2-3|TRBD1
TGTGCCAGCCAGGGGGTGTTCGCGCAGTATTTT
CASQGVFAQYF
>TRBV19|TRBJ1-1|.
TGTGCCAGTAGTATTGATTTAGGGGAAAAAGGTTTGAACACTGAAGCTTTCTTT
CASSIDLGEKGLNTEAFF
>TRBV12-5|TRBJ1-1|.
TGTGCTAGTGGTTTGGGGGACACGGGTGGAGTGAACACTGAAGCTTTCTTT
CASGLGDTGGVNTEAFF
>TRBV30|TRBJ1-2|.
TGTGCCTGGAGCGGGGGCGACTATGGCTACACCTTC
CAWSGGDYGYTF
>TRBV12-3/TRBV12-4|TRBJ1-2|.
TGTGCCAGCAGTCCCCACCCTTATGGCTACACCTTC
CASSPHPYGYTF
>TRBV6-5|TRBJ1-3|.
TGTGCCAGCAGTTACGGCGGTGGAAACACCATATATTTT
CASSYGGGNTIYF
>TRBV28|TRBJ1-3|.
TGTGCCAGCAGTCCTAAGAGGATCTTAGCTGGAAACACCATATATTTT
CASSPKRILAGNTIYF
>TRBV4-3|TRBJ1-2|.
TGCGCCAGCAGCCAAGGGCAGGGCTCTTATGGCTACACCTTC
CASSQGQGSYGYTF
>TRBV6-5|TRBJ2-5|TRBD1
TGTGCCAGCACCGGGACAGGGCAAGAGACCCAGTACTTC
CASTGTGQETQYF
>TRBV4-3|TRBJ1-3|TRBD1
TGCGCCAGCAGCCCCGACAGGGTTAATGGAAACACCATATATTTT
CASSPDRVNGNTIYF
>TRBV5-1|TRBJ2-1|.
TGCGCCAGCAGCTTGGACAGGGCAAGGAATGAGCAGTTCTTC
CASSLDRARNEQFF
>TRBV19|TRBJ1-1|.
TGTGCCAGTAGTAGAGGGGTAACTGAAGCTTTCTTT
CASSRGVTEAFF